This is a list of T cell receptor beta chains from one sample in a study of low-dose radiotherapy and immunotherapy resistance in tumors. One entry per CDR3 protein results from TCRdb running MiXCR on the reads. This sample yields around 100,000 distinct CDR3 sequences, of which roughly 20% are seen a single time; about 13% belongs to the top ten. The sample in question was PBMCs, obtained after low-dose radiotherapy plus immunotherapy. Receptors were obtained from a female donor with ovarian cancer. The CDR3 runs from the conserved cysteine through the conserved F or W. The order of the fields is J gene, V gene, clone size, D gene, CDR3 DNA, CDR3 protein. The D gene is left open where the match is weak. For some rows the clone size is stated as once, few or many, or as a class when expanded; others skip it.

j_gene: TRBJ2-7; v_gene: TRBV6-2/TRBV6-3; abundance: many; d_gene: NA; CDR3nt: TGTGCCAGCAGTGAAACAGGGATCAAAACCTACGAGCAGTACTTC; CDR3aa: CASSETGIKTYEQYF
j_gene: TRBJ1-4; v_gene: TRBV7-2; abundance: many; d_gene: NA; CDR3nt: TGTGCCAGCAGCCCCCGGCCTCGGCAGACGGCAAATGAAAAACTGTTTTTT; CDR3aa: CASSPRPRQTANEKLFF
j_gene: TRBJ1-1; v_gene: TRBV29-1; abundance: many; d_gene: NA; CDR3nt: TGCAGCGTTGAGTTAAGGTTTATGAACACTGAAGCTTTCTTT; CDR3aa: CSVELRFMNTEAFF
j_gene: TRBJ1-6; v_gene: TRBV30; abundance: many; d_gene: NA; CDR3nt: TGTGCCTGGAGTGCCGCCCCCCGCTCGGGTAATTCACCCCTCCACTTT; CDR3aa: CAWSAAPRSGNSPLHF
j_gene: TRBJ1-1; v_gene: TRBV19; abundance: many; d_gene: NA; CDR3nt: TGTGCCAGTACTCGACTGGGGGATCCGAACACTGAAGCTTTCTTT; CDR3aa: CASTRLGDPNTEAFF
j_gene: TRBJ2-2; v_gene: TRBV5-1; abundance: many; d_gene: NA; CDR3nt: TGCGCCAGCAGCTTGGGTTACAGGGCGAATTCCGGGGAGCTGTTTTTT; CDR3aa: CASSLGYRANSGELFF
j_gene: TRBJ2-3; v_gene: TRBV30; abundance: many; d_gene: NA; CDR3nt: TGTGCCTGGAGCCCGCAGAGCACAGATACGCAGTATTTT; CDR3aa: CAWSPQSTDTQYF
j_gene: TRBJ2-7; v_gene: TRBV7-2; abundance: many; d_gene: NA; CDR3nt: TGTGCCAGCAGCTTTTCCCCTTTTTACGAGCAGTACTTC; CDR3aa: CASSFSPFYEQYF
j_gene: TRBJ2-6; v_gene: TRBV4-2; abundance: many; d_gene: TRBD2; CDR3nt: TGTGCCAGCAGCCAAGATTTCGGCGGGAGGACTGGGGCCAACGTCCTGACTTTC; CDR3aa: CASSQDFGGRTGANVLTF
j_gene: TRBJ2-3; v_gene: TRBV21-1; abundance: few; d_gene: NA; CDR3nt: TGTGCCAGCAGCAAAAGGGAAGAACCAGGCCATACGCAGTATTTT; CDR3aa: CASSKREEPGHTQYF
j_gene: TRBJ2-1; v_gene: TRBV5-1; abundance: many; d_gene: NA; CDR3nt: TGCGCCAGTACCGGGACGGTAGAGCAGTTCTTC; CDR3aa: CASTGTVEQFF
j_gene: TRBJ1-5; v_gene: TRBV3-1; abundance: NA; d_gene: NA; CDR3nt: TGTGCCAGCAGCCAGTGGATTGATCAGCCCCAGCATTTT; CDR3aa: CASSQWIDQPQHF
j_gene: TRBJ2-1; v_gene: TRBV19; abundance: NA; d_gene: TRBD2; CDR3nt: TGTGCCAGTAGTATAGTATCAGGGCTAGCGGGGGCCAGCTCCTACAATGAGCAGTTCTTC; CDR3aa: CASSIVSGLAGASSYNEQFF
j_gene: TRBJ1-6; v_gene: TRBV6-5; abundance: many; d_gene: NA; CDR3nt: TGTGCCAGCAGTTTCGGCAGGGCGTCACCCCTCCACTTT; CDR3aa: CASSFGRASPLHF
j_gene: TRBJ2-5; v_gene: TRBV3-1; abundance: many; d_gene: NA; CDR3nt: TGTGCCAGCAGCTACAATCGGGAGACCCAGTACTTC; CDR3aa: CASSYNRETQYF
j_gene: TRBJ2-5; v_gene: TRBV4-1; abundance: many; d_gene: NA; CDR3nt: TGCGCCAGCAGCCAAGACCCGGACCAAGAGACCCAGTACTTC; CDR3aa: CASSQDPDQETQYF
j_gene: TRBJ2-2; v_gene: TRBV28; abundance: many; d_gene: NA; CDR3nt: TGTGCCAGTTACACGGGGAAAACGAAACCCGGGGAGCTGTTTTTT; CDR3aa: CASYTGKTKPGELFF
j_gene: TRBJ1-1; v_gene: TRBV7-2; abundance: many; d_gene: TRBD1; CDR3nt: TGTGCCAGCAGCTTAGTCTTAGCTAACGGACAGGGGGCCATGAACACTGAAGCTTTCTTT; CDR3aa: CASSLVLANGQGAMNTEAFF
j_gene: TRBJ1-5; v_gene: TRBV5-5; abundance: many; d_gene: NA; CDR3nt: TGTGCCAGCAGCTCCGGGACGGGTTCAAATCAGCCCCAGCATTTT; CDR3aa: CASSSGTGSNQPQHF
j_gene: TRBJ1-6; v_gene: TRBV28; abundance: NA; d_gene: TRBD1; CDR3nt: TGTGCCAGCAGTTTTCTACACAGGGGAAATTCACCCCTCCACTTT; CDR3aa: CASSFLHRGNSPLHF
j_gene: TRBJ2-1; v_gene: TRBV20-1; abundance: many; d_gene: NA; CDR3nt: TGCAGTGCTAGAGCGCCGGGGGCGGCCTACAATGAGCAGTTCTTC; CDR3aa: CSARAPGAAYNEQFF
j_gene: TRBJ2-1; v_gene: TRBV19; abundance: many; d_gene: TRBD1; CDR3nt: TGTGCCAGTAGTACCCGGACAGGGGGCCTGGATGAGCAGTTCTTC; CDR3aa: CASSTRTGGLDEQFF
j_gene: TRBJ1-2; v_gene: TRBV2; abundance: NA; d_gene: NA; CDR3nt: TGTGCCAGGAGTGAAGGGGCCAGAGGATACTATGGCTACACCTTC; CDR3aa: CARSEGARGYYGYTF
j_gene: TRBJ2-7; v_gene: TRBV14; abundance: many; d_gene: TRBD2; CDR3nt: TGTGCCAGCAGCCGGGAGGGGCGCCCCTACAACGTGCAGTACTTC; CDR3aa: CASSREGRPYNVQYF
j_gene: TRBJ2-7; v_gene: TRBV21-1; abundance: many; d_gene: NA; CDR3nt: TGTGCCAGCAGCAAAGTGGCCCGGGCAAACTACGAGCAGTACTTC; CDR3aa: CASSKVARANYEQYF
j_gene: TRBJ1-3; v_gene: TRBV28; abundance: many; d_gene: NA; CDR3nt: TGTGCCAGCAGTTTGGCGTCGGGGGCGGGAAACACCATATATTTT; CDR3aa: CASSLASGAGNTIYF
j_gene: TRBJ1-2; v_gene: TRBV7-8; abundance: many; d_gene: NA; CDR3nt: TGTGCCAGCAGCCCAGGAGGTCTTCCCCGAGGGTACACCTTC; CDR3aa: CASSPGGLPRGYTF
j_gene: TRBJ2-1; v_gene: TRBV5-4; abundance: many; d_gene: TRBD2; CDR3nt: TGTGCCAGCAGCTCCACAGATTTGAGGGAGGGCGTCTATGAGCAGTTCTTC; CDR3aa: CASSSTDLREGVYEQFF